This T cell receptor beta chain was profiled in a study of control samples from healthy donors and cancer patients. Data came from immunoSEQ multiplex PCR; TCRdb stores just in-frame clones and leaves some out. The sample has under 150,000 clones; nearly 90% are singletons. This CDR3 spans 17 amino acids. Trimming pared 1 base from V and 1 base from J, leaving 16 bases between. Germline V lookup: CDR1 WNHNN, CDR2 SYGVQD (reference sequence). The sequence was collected from a man between 45 and 60 years old with head and neck cancer. The gene calls are TRBV10-1 and TRBJ1-1; unclear D gene. The sample taken for sequencing was PBMCs. In DNA form, the CDR3 reads TGCGCCAGCAGTGAGTTGGCCCCCGGTGAGTCGAACACTGAAGCTTTCTTT. Protein sequence: CASSELAPGESNTEAFF.